These 9 T cell receptor beta chains were all obtained from the same sample, sequenced in a study of cytomegalovirus exposure and HLA in healthy donors. PCR used 60 Vbeta primers and 13 Jbeta primers. Clones were read by immunoSEQ multiplex PCR, and TCRdb kept only the in-frame ones, dropping some. The sample lists about 250,000 clones, over 70% occurring once. The source material was PBMCs. These receptors were collected from a girl aged 2 to 10 in good health and CMV-seronegative.

The chain joins TRBV5-1 to TRBJ1-2; a possible D gene is TRBD1 (6 bases). Looked up from germline, CDR1 is SGHRS and CDR2 is YFSETQ. Trimming shortened V by 0 bases and J by 4 bases, and 13 bases separated the two germline ends. CDR3 length equals 15 residues. The chain's CDR3 is CASSLVAGQSYGYTF. As DNA, the CDR3 is TGCGCCAGCAGCTTGGTTGCCGGACAGAGCTATGGCTACACCTTC.

The chain uses TRBV5-1 and TRBJ1-3, with D tentatively TRBD1 (6 bases). Deletions cut 4 bases from V and 0 bases from J, with 11 bases between. This CDR3 is 15 amino acids long. Germline lookup yields CDR1 SGHRS and CDR2 YFSETQ. In DNA form, the CDR3 reads TGCGCCAGCAGCACCGGACAGTCCTCTGGAAACACCATATATTTT. Translation gives CASSTGQSSGNTIYF.

This clone was recorded only once. This chain joins TRBV2 and TRBJ1-1; D possibly corresponds to TRBD1 (6 bases). This CDR3 is 11 amino acids long. Deletions cut 9 bases from V and 4 bases from J, with 9 bases between. Germline CDR1 is SNHLY and CDR2 is FYNNEI. The CDR3 here is CARGGATEAFF. Here the CDR3 DNA reads TGTGCCAGAGGGGGAGCCACTGAAGCTTTCTTT. Full variable domain (outside the CDR3, taken from reference TRBV2 and TRBJ1-1): EPEVTQTPSHQVTQMGQEVILRCVPISNHLYFYWYRQILGQKVEFLVSFYNNEISEKSEIFDDQFSVERPDGSNFTLKIRSTKLEDSAMYFCARGGATEAFFGQGTRLTVV.

The J gene is TRBJ2-3, the V gene TRBV19; the D gene is possibly TRBD1 (6 bases). There are 13 residues in the CDR3. V was shortened by 5 bases and J by 6 bases, with 12 bases between the two germline ends. CDR1 is LNHDA and CDR2 is SQIVND in the germline V gene (reference sequence). CDR3 region: CASSAIRGDTQYF. DNA of the CDR3: TGTGCCAGTAGTGCGATTAGGGGGGATACGCAGTATTTT.

The CDR3 sequence: CASSETGAQPQHF. CDR3 DNA sequence: TGTGCCAGCAGTGAAACAGGGGCCCAGCCCCAGCATTTT. The chain links TRBV6-1 to TRBJ1-5; 7 nucleotides agree with TRBD1. The CDR3 loop spans 13 amino acids. The V gene end was trimmed by 2 bases and the J gene end by 7 bases; junction bases not matched to a gene: 2. The germline CDR1 and CDR2 sequences are MNHNS and SASEGT.

The chain uses TRBV28 and TRBJ1-2, with D maybe TRBD1 (6 bases). The CDR3 sequence is 15 residues long. Germline V gene sequence: CDR1 MDHEN, CDR2 SYDVKM. V was trimmed by 2 bases and J by 6 bases, leaving 16 bases between them. The CDR3 coding sequence is TGTGCCAGCAGTTTACTCGGACAGCAGAGGCATGGCTACACCTTC. It specifies CASSLLGQQRHGYTF.

The chain couples TRBV15 to TRBJ1-3; D gene unclear. Looked up from germline, CDR1 is LNHNV and CDR2 is YYDKDF (reference sequence). The CDR3 runs 17 residues. Trimming removed 3 bases from V and 0 bases from J, with 15 bases in between. For the CDR3, the DNA is TGTGCCACCAGCAGGCTCCCGGGCGGGGTCTCTGGAAACACCATATATTTT. Amino acids: CATSRLPGGVSGNTIYF.

V usage is TRBV28 and J usage is TRBJ1-5; tentative D call: TRBD1 (5 bases). V shed 3 bases and J shed 0 bases, with 12 bases lying between them. This CDR3 is 16 amino acids long. Germline CDR1 and CDR2: MDHEN and SYDVKM. The DNA of the CDR3 is TGTGCCAGCAGTTTCCCGACAGTGCGTAGCAATCAGCCCCAGCATTTT. Protein: CASSFPTVRSNQPQHF.

J is TRBJ2-1 and V is TRBV5-8; 8 nucleotides match TRBD1. The germline V gene has CDR1 SGHTS and CDR2 YDEGEE. V shed 4 bases and J 9 bases; nucleotides not matched to a gene: 6. The CDR3 is made up of 13 amino acids. CDR3 sequence reads: CASSLDRAGEQFF. The CDR3 DNA follows: TGTGCCAGCAGCCTGGACAGGGCGGGTGAGCAGTTCTTC.